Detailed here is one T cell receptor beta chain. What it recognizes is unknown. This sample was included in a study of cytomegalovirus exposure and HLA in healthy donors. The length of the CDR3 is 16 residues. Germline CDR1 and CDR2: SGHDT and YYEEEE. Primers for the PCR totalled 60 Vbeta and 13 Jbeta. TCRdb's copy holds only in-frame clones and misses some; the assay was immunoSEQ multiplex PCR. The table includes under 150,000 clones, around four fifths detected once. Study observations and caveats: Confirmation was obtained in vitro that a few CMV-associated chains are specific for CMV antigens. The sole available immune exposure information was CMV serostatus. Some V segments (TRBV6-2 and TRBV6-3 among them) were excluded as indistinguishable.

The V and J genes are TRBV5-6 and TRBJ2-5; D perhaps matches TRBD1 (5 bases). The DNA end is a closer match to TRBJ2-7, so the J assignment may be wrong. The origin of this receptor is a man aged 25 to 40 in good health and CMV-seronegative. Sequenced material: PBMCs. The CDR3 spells CASSLPPTGYSYEQYF. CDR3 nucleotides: TGTGCCAGCAGCTTACCACCAACAGGTTACTCCTACGAGCAGTACTTC.